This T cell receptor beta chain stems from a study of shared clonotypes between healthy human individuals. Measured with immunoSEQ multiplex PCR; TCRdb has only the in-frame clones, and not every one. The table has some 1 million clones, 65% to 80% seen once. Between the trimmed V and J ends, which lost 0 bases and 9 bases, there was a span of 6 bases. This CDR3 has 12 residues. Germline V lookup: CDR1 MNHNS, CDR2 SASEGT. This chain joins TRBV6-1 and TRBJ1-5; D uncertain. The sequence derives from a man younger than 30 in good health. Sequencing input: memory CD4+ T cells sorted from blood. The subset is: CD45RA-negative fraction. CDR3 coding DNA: TGTGCCAGCAGTGAAGCGCAACGGCCCCAGCATTTT. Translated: CASSEAQRPQHF.